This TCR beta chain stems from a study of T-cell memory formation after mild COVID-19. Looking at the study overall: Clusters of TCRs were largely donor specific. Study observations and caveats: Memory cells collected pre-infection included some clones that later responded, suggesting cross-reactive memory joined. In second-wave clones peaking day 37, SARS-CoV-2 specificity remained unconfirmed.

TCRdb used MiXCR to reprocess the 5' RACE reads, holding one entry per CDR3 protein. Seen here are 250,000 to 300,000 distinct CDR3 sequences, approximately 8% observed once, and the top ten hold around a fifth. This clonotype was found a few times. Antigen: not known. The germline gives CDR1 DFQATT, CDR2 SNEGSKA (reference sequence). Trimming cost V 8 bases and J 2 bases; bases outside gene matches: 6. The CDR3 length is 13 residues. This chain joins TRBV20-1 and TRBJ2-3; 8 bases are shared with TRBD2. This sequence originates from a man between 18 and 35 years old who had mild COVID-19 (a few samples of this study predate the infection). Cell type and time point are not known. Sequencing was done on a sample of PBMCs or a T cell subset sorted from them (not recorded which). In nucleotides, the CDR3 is TGCAGTTCCCGAGCGGGGGCCACAGATACGCAGTATTTT. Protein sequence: CSSRAGATDTQYF.